Listed below are T cell receptor beta chains from one sample, sequenced in a study of cytomegalovirus exposure and HLA in healthy donors. TCRdb's copy holds only in-frame clones and misses some; the assay was immunoSEQ multiplex PCR. The sample records approximately 200,000 clones, roughly 84% being singletons. Sequenced input: PBMCs. All receptors derive from a woman aged 25 to 39 in good health and CMV-seropositive. The CDR3 runs from the conserved cysteine through the conserved F or W. D genes are given only for firm matches. The size entry is marked missing in some rows and otherwise reads once, few, many or a size class.

j_gene,d_gene,abundance,v_gene,CDR3nt,CDR3aa
TRBJ2-7,TRBD2,.,TRBV19,TGTGCCAGTAGTATAACTAGCGGGAGGGGCGTCGAGCAGTACTTC,CASSITSGRGVEQYF
TRBJ2-2,.,.,TRBV5-1,TGCGCCAGCAGCATCGACTACACCGGGGAGCTGTTTTTT,CASSIDYTGELFF
TRBJ1-5,TRBD1,.,TRBV30,TGTGCCTGGAGCGGGGACAGGGAACAGCCCCAGCATTTT,CAWSGDREQPQHF
TRBJ2-6,TRBD2,.,TRBV5-1,TGCGCCAGCAGCTGGACTAGCGGGGGCTACTCTGGGGCCAACGTCCTGACTTTC,CASSWTSGGYSGANVLTF
TRBJ1-2,TRBD1,.,TRBV6-5,TGTGCCAGCAGTTTAGGGACAGGGGGCTACTATGGCTACACCTTC,CASSLGTGGYYGYTF
TRBJ2-3,.,.,TRBV5-1,TGCGCCAGCAGCTTGGAGTCAGGGTATATGACAGATACGCAGTATTTT,CASSLESGYMTDTQYF
TRBJ2-1,.,.,TRBV11-3,TGTGCCAGCAGCTTAGGGCCCGGGTTGGATTCCGACAGTGAGCAGTTCTTC,CASSLGPGLDSDSEQFF
TRBJ1-1,.,.,TRBV6-1,TGTGCCAGCAGTGGTGGGACTCCGAACACTGAAGCTTTCTTT,CASSGGTPNTEAFF
TRBJ2-7,.,once,TRBV14,TGTGCCAGCAGCACACAGGGAACATTCTACGAGCAGTACTTC,CASSTQGTFYEQYF
TRBJ2-7,TRBD1,once,TRBV12-5,TGTGCTAGTGCCCTTAGGACAGGAAGCTACGAGCAGTACTTC,CASALRTGSYEQYF
TRBJ2-1,TRBD1,.,TRBV5-4,TGTGCCAGCAGCCCCCGGGACAGCCACTACAATGAGCAGTTCTTC,CASSPRDSHYNEQFF
TRBJ1-1,TRBD1,.,TRBV10-3,TGTGCCATCAGTGAGTTATACGGACAGGGAAACACTGAAGCTTTCTTT,CAISELYGQGNTEAFF
TRBJ2-1,TRBD1,.,TRBV29-1,TGCAGCGTCCCCCACAGGGGTTCCTACAATGAGCAGTTCTTC,CSVPHRGSYNEQFF
TRBJ2-1,.,.,TRBV11-2,TGTGCCAGCAGCTTAGTCTATTCAACGGCCTACAATGAGCAGTTCTTC,CASSLVYSTAYNEQFF
TRBJ1-1,TRBD1,.,TRBV7-9,TGTGCCACCCCGCCGGGACAGGGGGCGAACACTGAAGCTTTCTTT,CATPPGQGANTEAFF
TRBJ2-1,TRBD2,.,TRBV27,TGTGCCACCAGACTAGCGGGAGTCTCCTACAATGAGCAGTTCTTC,CATRLAGVSYNEQFF
TRBJ2-2,.,.,TRBV4-1,TGCGCCAGCAGCCTCCTGGAGGTTGGGACGAACACCGGGGAGCTGTTTTTT,CASSLLEVGTNTGELFF
TRBJ2-7,TRBD2,.,TRBV27,TGTGCCAGCGGGGATCGGGGGGTCCACGAGCAGTACTTC,CASGDRGVHEQYF
TRBJ1-5,TRBD1,many,TRBV6-1,TGTCATTGCCAGGGGGAAGATAGCAATCAGCCCCAGCATTTT,CHCQGEDSNQPQHF
TRBJ2-2,.,.,TRBV11-2,TGTGCCAGCAGCTTAGGTAGAGCCCAAACCGGGGAGCTGTTTTTT,CASSLGRAQTGELFF
TRBJ1-2,TRBD1,.,TRBV28,TGTGCCAGCAGCCCAGACAGGGTCGAAGGCTACACCTTC,CASSPDRVEGYTF
TRBJ2-2,.,.,TRBV9,TGTGCCAGCAGCCTAAACCTTGCGGACACCGGGGAGCTGTTTTTT,CASSLNLADTGELFF
TRBJ2-7,.,.,TRBV6-1,TGTGCCAGCAGCCCACAGATGAACTACGAGCAGTACTTC,CASSPQMNYEQYF
TRBJ2-2,TRBD1,.,TRBV18,TGTGCCAGCTCACCAGAAACAGGACAGGTCACCGGGGAGCTGTTTTTT,CASSPETGQVTGELFF
TRBJ2-7,TRBD2,.,TRBV5-1,TGCGCCAGCAGACCCGGGACTAGCGGACCCTACGAGCAGTACTTC,CASRPGTSGPYEQYF
TRBJ2-3,.,.,TRBV18,TGTGCCAGCTCACCGGAGGGGCCGCATACGCAGTATTTT,CASSPEGPHTQYF
TRBJ2-1,.,once,TRBV7-8,TGTGCCAGCAGCTTAGCGATCCAGGGGCACAATGAGCAGTTCTTC,CASSLAIQGHNEQFF
TRBJ1-5,.,.,TRBV2,TGTGCCAGCGGAACATCACGGAGTCGAAAACAGCCCCAGCATTTT,CASGTSRSRKQPQHF
TRBJ2-7,.,hyperexpanded,TRBV4-1,TGCGCCAGCAGCCAAGACTCCGGGTACGAGCAGTACTTC,CASSQDSGYEQYF
TRBJ1-5,.,few,TRBV2,TGTGCCAGCAGCCAGGGTCCCCTTAGCAATCAGCCCCAGCATTTT,CASSQGPLSNQPQHF
TRBJ2-5,TRBD1,.,TRBV11-2,TGTGCCAGCAGCTTAGGGGGACAGGGCAATCAAGAGACCCAGTACTTC,CASSLGGQGNQETQYF
TRBJ2-7,.,.,TRBV28,TGTGCCAGCAAGCAGGGGTTGGGGGCCTACGAGCAGTACTTC,CASKQGLGAYEQYF
TRBJ2-5,TRBD2,.,TRBV9,TGTGCCAGCAGCGTAGGTGTGACTAGCGGGCTCCAAGAGACCCAGTACTTC,CASSVGVTSGLQETQYF
TRBJ1-4,.,.,TRBV6-1,TGTGCCAGCAAGCGCGGTAATGAAAAACTGTTTTTT,CASKRGNEKLFF
TRBJ2-2,.,.,TRBV28,TGTGCCAGCAGTTTGAGTCTTTGGCGCGGGACCACCAACGGGGAGCTGTTTTTT,CASSLSLWRGTTNGELFF